Described below is a single T cell receptor (beta chain) sequence and its context. The data originate from a study of T cell changes during pregnancy in multiple sclerosis. Assay used: immunoSEQ multiplex PCR; TCRdb lists only in-frame clones, some missing. Of tens of thousands of clones listed, roughly nine tenths are singletons. The sequence was collected from a female donor with multiple sclerosis, enrolled in a pregnancy study. Here the sequenced sample was peripheral blood, taken before pregnancy.

CDR3 sequence reads: CASRPDRNADTQYF. CDR3 DNA sequence: TGTGCCAGCAGACCGGACAGGAACGCAGATACGCAGTATTTT. The genes are TRBV5-5 and TRBJ2-3; 7 bases fit TRBD1. The CDR3 covers 14 residues. The junction had 7 bases not matched to a gene; V was cut back by 5 bases and J by 4 bases. Germline V gene data show CDR1 as SGHKS and CDR2 as YYEKEE (reference sequence).